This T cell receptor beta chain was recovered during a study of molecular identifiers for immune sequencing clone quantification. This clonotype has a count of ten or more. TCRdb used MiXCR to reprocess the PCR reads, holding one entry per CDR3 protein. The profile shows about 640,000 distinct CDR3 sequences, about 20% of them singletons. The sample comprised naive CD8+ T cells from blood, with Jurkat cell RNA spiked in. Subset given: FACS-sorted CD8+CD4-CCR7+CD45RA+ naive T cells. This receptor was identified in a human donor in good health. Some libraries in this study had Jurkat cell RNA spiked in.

CDR3 coding DNA: TGTGCCAGCAGTTACTCGTTAGCGGGGAGTGAATACGAGCAGTACTTC. Encoded protein: CASSYSLAGSEYEQYF. The chain has TRBV6-5 and TRBJ2-7; 8 bases are a match to TRBD2. The germline V gene has CDR1 MNHEY and CDR2 SVGAGI. With V trimmed by 0 bases and J by 4 bases, 8 bases remained unmatched. This CDR3 is 16 amino acids long.